What follows are 13 T cell receptor beta chains derived from one specimen sequenced in a study of shared clonotypes between healthy human individuals. The method was immunoSEQ multiplex PCR; TCRdb's version includes in-frame clones alone and lacks a portion of them. The sample lists 850,000 to 1,200,000 clones; 75% were seen once. Sequenced sample: memory CD4+ T cells sorted from blood. Subset reported: CD45RA-negative fraction. The receptors here all came from a man between 18 and 29 years old in good health.

Here the CDR3 reads CASGRDRGETQYF. In nucleotides, the CDR3 is TGTGCCAGCGGCCGGGACAGGGGCGAGACCCAGTACTTC. This chain uses TRBV5-4 with TRBJ2-5; 10 nucleotides match TRBD1. The CDR3 covers 13 residues. The ends lost 7 bases at V and 5 bases at J; junction bases unmatched: 5. CDR1 is SGHNT, CDR2 YYREEE, per germline (reference sequence).

The chain carries TRBV27 and TRBJ1-3, with 7 bases fitting TRBD1. Trimming at V came to 5 bases and at J to 5 bases, leaving 3 bases not matched to a gene. This CDR3 contains 13 residues. The germline CDR1 and CDR2 sequences are MNHEY and SMNVEV (reference sequence). The CDR3 DNA sequence: TGTGCCAGCAGTCAGGGACAGCGAAACACCATATATTTT. Its protein product is CASSQGQRNTIYF.

This clone was found many times. The sample has other DNA sequences that encode this CDR3 too. This chain connects TRBV9 to TRBJ2-3; D is unresolved. Germline CDR1 is SGDLS and CDR2 is YYNGEE. Trimming pared 0 bases from V and 0 bases from J, leaving 5 bases between. The CDR3 covers 14 residues. The DNA of the CDR3 is TGTGCCAGCAGCGTAGCGTATAGCACAGATACGCAGTATTTT. Encoded protein: CASSVAYSTDTQYF.

V gene TRBV5-4 combines with J gene TRBJ2-1; no clear D gene. The germline gives CDR1 SGHNT, CDR2 YYREEE (reference sequence). The ends were cut back, 3 bases at V and 1 base at J, with 14 bases in the middle. The CDR3 runs 16 residues. CDR3 sequence reads: CASSSKGQQSYNEQFF. Written as DNA, the CDR3 is TGTGCCAGCAGCTCCAAGGGCCAGCAGTCCTACAATGAGCAGTTCTTC.

The rearrangement joins TRBV5-6 to TRBJ1-3; the D gene is possibly TRBD1 (6 bases). Trimming took 4 bases from V and 2 from J, leaving 25 bases between them. The V gene's germline CDR1 is SGHDT and CDR2 YYEEEE. The CDR3 has 19 residues. The CDR3 coding sequence is TGTGCCAGCAGCCGAAAATTAGAGGGGGGACGAGACCCTGGAAACACCATATATTTT. It specifies CASSRKLEGGRDPGNTIYF.

The V call is TRBV19, the J call TRBJ1-5; D possibly corresponds to TRBD1 (5 bases). V shed 9 bases and J shed 7 bases, with 16 bases lying between them. This CDR3 region has 13 residues. The germline V gene encodes CDR1 LNHDA and CDR2 SQIVND (reference sequence). This chain's CDR3 is CASGSQGGQPQHF. The DNA for the CDR3 is TGTGCCAGCGGGAGCCAGGGCGGCCAGCCCCAGCATTTT.

The chain recombines TRBV6-4 with TRBJ1-2; TRBD1 is a possible D gene (5 bases). The CDR3 extends over 13 amino acids. The V gene's germline CDR1 is MRHNA and CDR2 SNTAGT. V was cut by 2 bases and J by 4 bases, with 8 bases left in between. CDR3 nucleotide sequence: TGTGCCAGCAGTGACGGGGGAAGCTATGGCTACACCTTC. Translated, it gives CASSDGGSYGYTF.

The chain joins TRBV7-2 to TRBJ2-3; 11 positions match TRBD2. This CDR3 has 15 amino acids. V lost 5 bases and J lost 7; bases outside the gene matches: 8. Germline values: CDR1 SGHTA, CDR2 FQGNSA. The CDR3 region has the DNA TGTGCCAGCAGCAAGACTAGCGGGGAGGTGCATACGCAGTATTTT. This translates into CASSKTSGEVHTQYF.

The chain employs TRBV5-6 and TRBJ1-4, with D hard to call. The germline V gene encodes CDR1 SGHDT and CDR2 YYEEEE. The CDR3 sequence is 16 residues long. V lost 4 bases and J lost 2, with 15 bases in between. The CDR3 region is CASSAWTDWTNEKLFF. The CDR3 DNA follows: TGTGCCAGCAGCGCATGGACGGATTGGACTAATGAAAAACTGTTTTTT.

The genes are TRBV11-2 and TRBJ2-2; a possible D gene is TRBD2 (5 bases). Deletions cut 1 base from V and 3 bases from J, with 9 bases between. The CDR3 is made up of 15 amino acids. Germline V CDR1 and CDR2: SGHAT, FQNNGV. CDR3 sequence: CASSLVSDYTGELFF. CDR3 DNA sequence: TGTGCCAGCAGCTTAGTGTCGGACTACACCGGGGAGCTGTTTTTT. Looking up the rest from reference TRBV11-2 and TRBJ2-2 gives the full variable domain: EAGVAQSPRYKIIEKRQSVAFWCNPISGHATLYWYQQILGQGPKLLIQFQNNGVVDDSQLPKDRFSAERLKGVDSTLKIQPAKLEDSAVYLCASSLVSDYTGELFFGEGSRLTVL.

This clone was observed a handful of times. This sequence joins TRBV7-9 and TRBJ2-3, with a possible D match to TRBD1 (6 bases). Germline V gene lookup returns CDR1 SEHNR and CDR2 FQNEAQ (reference sequence). Trimming took 5 bases from V and 1 from J, leaving 13 bases between them. The length of the CDR3 is 15 residues. The chain's CDR3 is CASSPNRVGTDTQYF. CDR3 DNA: TGTGCCAGCAGCCCGAACAGGGTCGGCACAGATACGCAGTATTTT.

This chain links TRBV9 with TRBJ1-4; 8 bases map to TRBD1. CDR3 size: 15 residues. The germline CDR1 and CDR2 sequences are SGDLS and YYNGEE. V dropped 3 bases and J dropped 4; count of bases not matched to a gene: 5. The CDR3 reads CASSGGQGRNEKLFF. The CDR3, as DNA: TGTGCCAGCAGCGGCGGACAGGGACGTAATGAAAAACTGTTTTTT.

The CDR3 is CASSYIFRVPQPQHF. In DNA, the CDR3 is TGTGCCAGCAGCTACATATTCAGGGTTCCTCAGCCCCAGCATTTT. The V and J genes are TRBV5-7 and TRBJ1-5; the D gene is possibly TRBD1 (5 bases). TRBV5-7 is an ORF, with its function uncertain. V gave up 3 bases and J gave up 6 bases, with 16 bases separating them. This CDR3 has 15 residues.